The rows below give T cell receptor beta chains drawn from one sample of a study of blood T cell repertoires in COVID-19. This table comes from immunoSEQ multiplex PCR, and its TCRdb copy is limited to in-frame clones, with some not included. The table lists about 36,000 clones, around four fifths of them singletons. Sequencing used peripheral blood. The receptors come from a human donor in a cohort sampled during active COVID-19. The CDR3 runs from the conserved cysteine through the conserved F or W. Each record gives: D gene, V gene, J gene, clone size, CDR3 protein, CDR3 DNA. D genes are given only for firm matches. For some rows the clone size is stated as once, few or many, or as a class when expanded; others skip it.

d_call: NA; v_call: TRBV21-1; j_call: TRBJ2-7; clone_size: NA; cdr3_aa: CASNGDRVVYEQYF; cdr3_nt: TGTGCCAGCAATGGGGACAGGGTTGTTTACGAGCAGTACTTC
d_call: NA; v_call: TRBV3-1/TRBV3-2; j_call: TRBJ2-7; clone_size: NA; cdr3_aa: CAFLVGGYEQYF; cdr3_nt: TGTGCCTTCCTCGTGGGGGGCTACGAGCAGTACTTC
d_call: NA; v_call: TRBV21-1; j_call: TRBJ2-4; clone_size: NA; cdr3_aa: CASSRGTGGEAKNIQYF; cdr3_nt: TGTGCCAGCAGCAGGGGGACAGGGGGCGAAGCCAAAAACATTCAGTACTTC
d_call: NA; v_call: TRBV13; j_call: TRBJ1-5; clone_size: NA; cdr3_aa: CASSLVSGGNQPQHF; cdr3_nt: TGTGCCAGCAGCCTTGTCTCGGGGGGCAATCAGCCCCAGCATTTT
d_call: TRBD1; v_call: TRBV7-8; j_call: TRBJ1-1; clone_size: NA; cdr3_aa: CASSSTRDRGRFGKAFF; cdr3_nt: TGTGCCAGCAGCTCGACGCGGGACAGGGGGCGATTCGGAAAAGCTTTCTTT
d_call: NA; v_call: TRBV28; j_call: TRBJ1-1; clone_size: NA; cdr3_aa: CASSFRGRGPEAFF; cdr3_nt: TGTGCCAGCAGTTTCCGGGGCAGGGGCCCTGAAGCTTTCTTT
d_call: NA; v_call: TRBV4-2; j_call: TRBJ2-3; clone_size: NA; cdr3_aa: CASSQDQGRADTQYF; cdr3_nt: TGTGCCAGCAGCCAAGATCAGGGGCGGGCAGATACGCAGTATTTT
d_call: NA; v_call: TRBV5-1; j_call: TRBJ1-2; clone_size: once; cdr3_aa: CASSLSAVPVDGYTF; cdr3_nt: TGCGCCAGCAGCTTGTCCGCGGTACCCGTTGATGGCTACACCTTC
d_call: NA; v_call: TRBV7-2; j_call: TRBJ2-7; clone_size: NA; cdr3_aa: CASSLVQGTTYEQYF; cdr3_nt: TGTGCCAGCAGCTTAGTTCAGGGTACGACCTACGAGCAGTACTTC
d_call: NA; v_call: TRBV6-2/TRBV6-3; j_call: TRBJ2-1; clone_size: medium-sized; cdr3_aa: CASSLRLGPYNEQFF; cdr3_nt: TGTGCCAGCAGTTTGAGACTAGGCCCCTACAATGAGCAGTTCTTC
d_call: TRBD2; v_call: TRBV4-3; j_call: TRBJ2-5; clone_size: NA; cdr3_aa: CASSQEWASGEETQYF; cdr3_nt: TGCGCCAGCAGCCAAGAATGGGCTAGCGGGGAAGAGACCCAGTACTTC
d_call: TRBD2; v_call: TRBV14; j_call: TRBJ2-1; clone_size: NA; cdr3_aa: CASSQDGLAGVSEQFF; cdr3_nt: TGTGCCAGCAGCCAAGATGGCCTAGCGGGGGTATCTGAGCAGTTCTTC
d_call: TRBD1; v_call: TRBV28; j_call: TRBJ1-2; clone_size: NA; cdr3_aa: CASSSGQEYGYTF; cdr3_nt: TGTGCCAGCAGTTCCGGACAGGAATATGGCTACACCTTC
d_call: NA; v_call: TRBV6-2/TRBV6-3; j_call: TRBJ2-3; clone_size: NA; cdr3_aa: CASSYFGSLADTQYF; cdr3_nt: TGTGCCAGCAGTTACTTCGGCTCCTTAGCGGATACGCAGTATTTT
d_call: TRBD2; v_call: TRBV24-1; j_call: TRBJ2-1; clone_size: once; cdr3_aa: CATGTSGGDARPNEQFF; cdr3_nt: TGTGCCACGGGGACTAGCGGGGGGGATGCCCGCCCCAATGAGCAGTTCTTC
d_call: NA; v_call: TRBV6-1; j_call: TRBJ1-1; clone_size: NA; cdr3_aa: CASSEAPRREAFF; cdr3_nt: TGTGCCAGCAGTGAAGCCCCGAGGAGGGAAGCTTTCTTT
d_call: TRBD1; v_call: TRBV6-1; j_call: TRBJ1-3; clone_size: NA; cdr3_aa: CASSERQGVSGNTIYF; cdr3_nt: TGTGCCAGCAGTGAAAGGCAGGGGGTCTCTGGAAACACCATATATTTT
d_call: NA; v_call: TRBV7-9; j_call: TRBJ1-6; clone_size: NA; cdr3_aa: CASSSETGLRSPLHF; cdr3_nt: TGTGCCAGCAGCTCAGAAACAGGGCTAAGGTCACCCCTCCACTTT
d_call: TRBD1; v_call: TRBV5-6; j_call: TRBJ2-3; clone_size: NA; cdr3_aa: CASSLIQGTTDTQYF; cdr3_nt: TGTGCCAGCAGTTTGATACAGGGGACCACAGATACGCAGTATTTT
d_call: NA; v_call: TRBV5-5; j_call: TRBJ2-2; clone_size: NA; cdr3_aa: CASSLYRADNTGELFF; cdr3_nt: TGTGCCAGCAGCTTGTACAGGGCGGATAACACCGGGGAGCTGTTTTTT
d_call: NA; v_call: TRBV2; j_call: TRBJ2-7; clone_size: NA; cdr3_aa: CASSELGTYYEQYF; cdr3_nt: TGTGCCAGCAGTGAACTAGGAACCTACTACGAGCAGTACTTC
d_call: NA; v_call: TRBV7-8; j_call: TRBJ2-3; clone_size: NA; cdr3_aa: CASSLALRGYRDTDTQYF; cdr3_nt: TGTGCCAGCAGCTTAGCCCTGCGGGGTTACCGGGACACAGATACGCAGTATTTT
d_call: TRBD2; v_call: TRBV5-1; j_call: TRBJ2-1; clone_size: NA; cdr3_aa: CASSLVRESGGYNEQFF; cdr3_nt: TGCGCCAGCAGCTTGGTTCGGGAAAGCGGGGGCTACAATGAGCAGTTCTTC
d_call: TRBD1; v_call: TRBV7-3; j_call: TRBJ2-2; clone_size: NA; cdr3_aa: CASSLYGIRTGANTGELFF; cdr3_nt: TGTGCCAGCAGCTTATATGGAATACGGACAGGAGCGAACACCGGGGAGCTGTTTTTT
d_call: TRBD1; v_call: TRBV6-5; j_call: TRBJ2-2; clone_size: NA; cdr3_aa: CASSYRSYRGTGELFF; cdr3_nt: TGTGCCAGCAGTTATAGGTCCTACAGGGGAACCGGGGAGCTGTTTTTT
d_call: NA; v_call: TRBV6-2/TRBV6-3; j_call: TRBJ1-1; clone_size: NA; cdr3_aa: CASSYSRDTRNTEAFF; cdr3_nt: TGTGCCAGCAGTTACTCAAGGGACACCCGGAACACTGAAGCTTTCTTT
d_call: NA; v_call: TRBV18; j_call: TRBJ2-5; clone_size: NA; cdr3_aa: CASSPSPNSGLETQYF; cdr3_nt: TGTGCCAGCTCACCATCGCCGAACTCAGGGTTAGAGACCCAGTACTTC
d_call: NA; v_call: TRBV18; j_call: TRBJ1-1; clone_size: NA; cdr3_aa: CASSPLGGGSTEAFF; cdr3_nt: TGTGCCAGCTCACCACTGGGGGGAGGGAGCACTGAAGCTTTCTTT
d_call: TRBD2; v_call: TRBV6-2/TRBV6-3; j_call: TRBJ2-3; clone_size: NA; cdr3_aa: CASSYPSTSGGYTDTQYF; cdr3_nt: TGTGCCAGCAGTTACCCGTCGACTAGCGGGGGCTACACAGATACGCAGTATTTT
d_call: NA; v_call: TRBV12-3/TRBV12-4; j_call: TRBJ1-2; clone_size: NA; cdr3_aa: CASSLDSYGYTF; cdr3_nt: TGTGCCAGCAGTTTGGACAGTTATGGCTACACCTTC
d_call: NA; v_call: TRBV19; j_call: TRBJ1-4; clone_size: NA; cdr3_aa: CASSIGSGVMIEKLFF; cdr3_nt: TGTGCCAGTAGTATTGGTTCAGGGGTGATGATTGAAAAACTGTTTTTT
d_call: NA; v_call: TRBV6-2/TRBV6-3; j_call: TRBJ2-7; clone_size: few; cdr3_aa: CASSYSTGAYEQYF; cdr3_nt: TGTGCCAGCAGTTACTCGACAGGTGCCTACGAGCAGTACTTC
d_call: TRBD2; v_call: TRBV5-1; j_call: TRBJ2-1; clone_size: NA; cdr3_aa: CASRERGDSYNEQFF; cdr3_nt: TGCGCCAGCAGGGAGCGGGGTGACTCCTACAATGAGCAGTTCTTC
d_call: NA; v_call: TRBV24-1; j_call: TRBJ2-5; clone_size: few; cdr3_aa: CATSDLQGVMGETQYF; cdr3_nt: TGTGCCACCAGTGATTTACAGGGTGTAATGGGAGAGACCCAGTACTTC
d_call: TRBD1; v_call: TRBV5-1; j_call: TRBJ1-2; clone_size: few; cdr3_aa: CASSPGGGDYGYTF; cdr3_nt: TGCGCCAGCAGCCCAGGAGGGGGCGACTATGGCTACACCTTC
d_call: TRBD1; v_call: TRBV30; j_call: TRBJ1-5; clone_size: once; cdr3_aa: CAWSPSHRGGQPQHF; cdr3_nt: TGTGCCTGGAGTCCTAGTCACAGGGGTGGGCAGCCCCAGCATTTT
d_call: NA; v_call: TRBV30; j_call: TRBJ1-2; clone_size: once; cdr3_aa: CAWSVKGNGYTF; cdr3_nt: TGTGCCTGGAGTGTTAAGGGGAATGGCTACACCTTC
d_call: TRBD1; v_call: TRBV7-3; j_call: TRBJ2-2; clone_size: NA; cdr3_aa: CASSPDRTGVIGELFF; cdr3_nt: TGTGCCAGCAGCCCCGACCGGACAGGGGTCATCGGGGAGCTGTTTTTT
d_call: NA; v_call: TRBV20-1; j_call: TRBJ2-3; clone_size: NA; cdr3_aa: CSASPYGTQYF; cdr3_nt: TGCAGTGCTAGCCCCTACGGTACGCAGTATTTT
d_call: TRBD2; v_call: TRBV7-9; j_call: TRBJ2-6; clone_size: once; cdr3_aa: CASSLGGGSGANVLTF; cdr3_nt: TGTGCCAGCAGCTTGGGCGGGGGCTCTGGGGCCAACGTCCTGACTTTC
d_call: TRBD1; v_call: TRBV28; j_call: TRBJ1-1; clone_size: NA; cdr3_aa: CASSPTMDRVNTEAFF; cdr3_nt: TGTGCCAGCAGCCCTACCATGGACAGGGTGAACACTGAAGCTTTCTTT
d_call: NA; v_call: TRBV5-1; j_call: TRBJ1-3; clone_size: NA; cdr3_aa: CASSSGYRDSGNTIYF; cdr3_nt: TGCGCCAGCAGCTCCGGGTACCGGGACTCTGGAAACACCATATATTTT
d_call: NA; v_call: TRBV3-1/TRBV3-2; j_call: TRBJ2-5; clone_size: NA; cdr3_aa: CASSQAMRGQETQYF; cdr3_nt: TGTGCCAGCAGCCAAGCGATGCGGGGCCAAGAGACCCAGTACTTC
d_call: TRBD1; v_call: TRBV4-3; j_call: TRBJ1-1; clone_size: NA; cdr3_aa: CASRSGTVATEAFF; cdr3_nt: TGCGCCAGCAGGTCCGGGACAGTCGCCACTGAAGCTTTCTTT
d_call: TRBD2; v_call: TRBV3-1/TRBV3-2; j_call: TRBJ2-5; clone_size: NA; cdr3_aa: CASSLWREETQYF; cdr3_nt: TGTGCCAGCAGCCTGTGGCGGGAGGAGACCCAGTACTTC
d_call: NA; v_call: TRBV4-1; j_call: TRBJ2-1; clone_size: NA; cdr3_aa: CASSQGRGTSFEQFF; cdr3_nt: TGCGCCAGCAGCCAAGGCCGGGGAACTTCTTTTGAGCAGTTCTTC
d_call: NA; v_call: TRBV19; j_call: TRBJ1-2; clone_size: NA; cdr3_aa: CASSISAGGYTF; cdr3_nt: TGTGCCAGTAGTATCAGTGCGGGTGGCTACACCTTC
d_call: NA; v_call: TRBV5-1; j_call: TRBJ1-2; clone_size: NA; cdr3_aa: CASSFQSVESGYTF; cdr3_nt: TGCGCCAGCAGTTTTCAATCAGTGGAGTCTGGCTACACCTTC